A single sample is the source of the 3 T cell receptor beta chains below, sequenced in a study of graft-versus-host responses after intestinal transplantation. Which antigens these TCRs recognize remains unknown. Using immunoSEQ multiplex PCR, the repertoire was profiled, and TCRdb retains in-frame clones only, with some absent. The sample has around 110,000 clones; 85% to 95% are singletons. The specimen was unstimulated CD8+ T cells sorted from spleen or lymph node cells, collected before transplant. All receptors come from a human donor who was the organ donor for an intestinal transplant.

V gene TRBV27 combines with J gene TRBJ2-7; the D gene is possibly TRBD1 (5 bases). V was pared by 0 bases and J by 6 bases, with 6 bases between. This CDR3 spans 12 amino acids. Germline V gene sequence: CDR1 MNHEY, CDR2 SMNVEV (reference sequence). CDR3 DNA sequence: TGTGCCAGCAGTTTATCTGGGGCCGAGCAGTACTTC. Protein product: CASSLSGAEQYF.

The chain combines TRBV10-2 with TRBJ2-1, with D possibly matching TRBD1 (5 bases). The CDR3 is 15 residues long. Per germline, CDR1 WSHSY and CDR2 SAAADI. With 6 bases removed from V and 0 bases from J, the gap between germline ends came to 12 bases. The CDR3 reads CASRAGISSYNEQFF. CDR3 DNA sequence: TGCGCCAGCAGAGCAGGGATAAGCTCCTACAATGAGCAGTTCTTC.

This chain links TRBV2 with TRBJ1-4; D might be TRBD1 (5 bases). This CDR3 is 17 amino acids long. CDR1 is SNHLY and CDR2 is FYNNEI in the germline V gene. V was cut by 2 bases and J by 3 bases, with 16 bases left in between. Here the CDR3 reads CASSEWGGTLPNEKLFF. In nucleotides, the CDR3 is TGTGCCAGCAGTGAATGGGGGGGAACCCTTCCTAATGAAAAACTGTTTTTT. The entire variable domain, with the rest obtained from reference TRBV2 and TRBJ1-4, is as follows: EPEVTQTPSHQVTQMGQEVILRCVPISNHLYFYWYRQILGQKVEFLVSFYNNEISEKSEIFDDQFSVERPDGSNFTLKIRSTKLEDSAMYFCASSEWGGTLPNEKLFFGSGTQLSVL.